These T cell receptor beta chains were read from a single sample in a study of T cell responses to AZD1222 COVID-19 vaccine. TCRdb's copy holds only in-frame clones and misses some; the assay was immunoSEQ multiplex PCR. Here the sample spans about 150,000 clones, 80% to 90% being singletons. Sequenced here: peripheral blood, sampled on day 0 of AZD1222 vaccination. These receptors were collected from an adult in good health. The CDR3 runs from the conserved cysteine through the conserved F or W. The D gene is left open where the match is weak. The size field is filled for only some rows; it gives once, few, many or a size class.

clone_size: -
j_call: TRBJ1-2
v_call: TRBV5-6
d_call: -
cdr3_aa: CASSHSFSRWGASGYTF
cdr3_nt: TGTGCCAGCAGCCACTCGTTTTCACGGTGGGGGGCTTCGGGCTACACCTTC

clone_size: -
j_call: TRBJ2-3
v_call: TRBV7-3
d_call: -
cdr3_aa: CASSLGVSPSTDTQYF
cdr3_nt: TGTGCCAGCAGCTTAGGGGTTTCCCCTAGCACAGATACGCAGTATTTT

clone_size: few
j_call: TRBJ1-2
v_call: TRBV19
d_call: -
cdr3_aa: CASSLLDRNYGYTF
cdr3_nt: TGTGCCAGTAGTCTCTTGGACAGAAACTATGGCTACACCTTC

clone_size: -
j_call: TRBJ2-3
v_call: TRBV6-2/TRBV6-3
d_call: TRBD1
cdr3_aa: CASSERGPNTQYF
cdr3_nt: TGTGCCAGCAGCGAGAGGGGGCCGAATACGCAGTATTTT

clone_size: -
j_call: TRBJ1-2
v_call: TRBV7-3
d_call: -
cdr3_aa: CASSLLNGYGYTF
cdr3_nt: TGTGCCAGCAGCTTACTTAATGGCTATGGCTACACCTTC

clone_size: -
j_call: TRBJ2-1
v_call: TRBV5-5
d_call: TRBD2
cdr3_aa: CASSFGGVPYNEQFF
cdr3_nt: TGTGCCAGCAGCTTTGGGGGGGTCCCCTACAATGAGCAGTTCTTC

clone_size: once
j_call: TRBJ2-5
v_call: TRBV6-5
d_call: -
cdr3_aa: CASSYSLEDSETQYF
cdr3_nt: TGTGCCAGCAGTTACTCGTTAGAGGACAGTGAGACCCAGTACTTC

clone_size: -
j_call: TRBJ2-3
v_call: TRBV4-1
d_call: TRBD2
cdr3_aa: CASSRRLAGGFTDTQYF
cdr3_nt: TGCGCCAGCAGCCGCAGACTAGCGGGAGGATTCACAGATACGCAGTATTTT

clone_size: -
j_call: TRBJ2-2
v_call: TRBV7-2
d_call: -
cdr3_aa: CASSLGGTNTGELFF
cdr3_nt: TGTGCCAGCAGCTTAGGCGGGACAAACACCGGGGAGCTGTTTTTT

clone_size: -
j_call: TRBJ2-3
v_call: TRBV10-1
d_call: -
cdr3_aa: CARVKGGRSDTQYF
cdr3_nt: TGCGCCAGGGTCAAGGGTGGACGATCAGATACGCAGTATTTT

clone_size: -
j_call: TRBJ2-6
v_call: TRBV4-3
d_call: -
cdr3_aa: CASSQEAGTGANVLTF
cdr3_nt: TGCGCCAGCAGCCAAGAAGCAGGGACTGGGGCCAACGTCCTGACTTTC

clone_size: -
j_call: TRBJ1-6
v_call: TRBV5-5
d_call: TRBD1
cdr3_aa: CASSLAQGANSPLHF
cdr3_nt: TGTGCCAGCAGCTTGGCCCAGGGGGCGAATTCACCCCTCCACTTT

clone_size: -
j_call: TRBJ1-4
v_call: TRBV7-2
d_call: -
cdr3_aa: CASSTTARNEKLFF
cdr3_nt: TGTGCCAGCAGCACGACAGCCAGGAATGAAAAACTGTTTTTT

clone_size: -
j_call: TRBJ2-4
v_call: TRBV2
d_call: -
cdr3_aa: CASTSERANIQYF
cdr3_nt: TGTGCCAGCACTTCGGAACGAGCAAACATTCAGTACTTC

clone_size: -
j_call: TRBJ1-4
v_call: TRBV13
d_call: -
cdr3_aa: CASSFGEEKLFF
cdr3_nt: TGTGCCAGCAGCTTCGGGGAGGAAAAACTGTTTTTT

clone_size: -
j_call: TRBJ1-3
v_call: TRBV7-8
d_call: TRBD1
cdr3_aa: CASSLTPGQGAGNTIYF
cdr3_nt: TGTGCCAGCAGCTTAACTCCGGGACAGGGGGCTGGAAACACCATATATTTT

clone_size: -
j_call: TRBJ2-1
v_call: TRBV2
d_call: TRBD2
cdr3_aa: CASSQGLSGSYYNEQFF
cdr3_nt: TGTGCCAGCAGTCAGGGTCTGAGCGGGAGCTACTACAATGAGCAGTTCTTC

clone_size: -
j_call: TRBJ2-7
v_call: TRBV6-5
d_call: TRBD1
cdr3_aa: CASRRQGRTYEQYF
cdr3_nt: TGTGCCAGCAGGCGACAGGGGCGCACCTACGAGCAGTACTTC

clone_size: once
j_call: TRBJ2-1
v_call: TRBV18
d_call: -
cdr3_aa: CASSPDSSYNEQFF
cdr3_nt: TGTGCCAGCTCACCAGACAGCTCCTACAATGAGCAGTTCTTC

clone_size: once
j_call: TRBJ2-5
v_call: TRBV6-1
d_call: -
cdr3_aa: CASSVAGGTGGMETQYF
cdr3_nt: TGTGCCAGCAGTGTTGCAGGGGGTACCGGCGGGATGGAGACCCAGTACTTC

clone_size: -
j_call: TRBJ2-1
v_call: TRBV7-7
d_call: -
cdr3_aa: CASSSVGGSYNEQFF
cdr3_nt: TGTGCCAGCAGCTCCGTGGGCGGCTCCTACAATGAGCAGTTCTTC

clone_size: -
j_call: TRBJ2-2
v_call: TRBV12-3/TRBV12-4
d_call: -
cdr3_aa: CASSWRTGELFF
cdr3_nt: TGTGCCAGCAGTTGGAGGACCGGGGAGCTGTTTTTT

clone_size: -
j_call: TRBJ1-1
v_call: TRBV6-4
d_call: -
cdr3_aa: CASSQTGTSEAFF
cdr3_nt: TGTGCCAGCAGCCAGACAGGAACAAGTGAAGCTTTCTTT

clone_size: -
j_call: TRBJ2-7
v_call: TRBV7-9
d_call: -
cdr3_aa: CASSRQDYEQYF
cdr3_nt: TGTGCCAGCAGCCGACAGGACTACGAGCAGTACTTC

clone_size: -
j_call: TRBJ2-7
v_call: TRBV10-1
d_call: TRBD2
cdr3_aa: CASSESSSGEQYF
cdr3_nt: TGCGCCAGCAGTGAGTCGTCTAGCGGGGAGCAGTACTTC

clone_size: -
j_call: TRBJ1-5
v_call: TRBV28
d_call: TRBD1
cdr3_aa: CASSLGQGGNQPQHF
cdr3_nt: TGTGCCAGCAGTTTAGGGCAGGGGGGCAATCAGCCCCAGCATTTT

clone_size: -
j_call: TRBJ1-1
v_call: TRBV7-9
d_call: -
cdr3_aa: CASSFGGGTEAFF
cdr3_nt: TGTGCCAGCAGCTTCGGGGGAGGCACTGAAGCTTTCTTT

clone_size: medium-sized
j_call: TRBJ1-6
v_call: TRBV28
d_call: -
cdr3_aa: CASSRDINNSPLHF
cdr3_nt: TGTGCCAGCAGCCGGGACATTAATAATTCACCCCTCCACTTT